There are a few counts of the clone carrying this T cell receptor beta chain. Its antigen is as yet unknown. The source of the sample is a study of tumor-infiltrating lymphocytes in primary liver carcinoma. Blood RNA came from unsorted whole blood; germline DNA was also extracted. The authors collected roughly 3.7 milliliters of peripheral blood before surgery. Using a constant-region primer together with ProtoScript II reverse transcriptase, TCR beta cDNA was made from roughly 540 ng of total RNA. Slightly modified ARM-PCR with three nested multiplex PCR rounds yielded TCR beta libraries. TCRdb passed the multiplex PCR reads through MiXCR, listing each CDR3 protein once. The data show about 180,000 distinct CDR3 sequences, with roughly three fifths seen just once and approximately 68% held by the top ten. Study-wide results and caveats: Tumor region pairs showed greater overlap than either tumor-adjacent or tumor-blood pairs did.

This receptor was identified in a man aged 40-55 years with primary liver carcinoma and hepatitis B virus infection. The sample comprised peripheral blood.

CDR3 DNA sequence: TGCGCCAGCAGCTTGGGACAGGGATTGGATGAAAAACTGTTTTTT. Translation gives CASSLGQGLDEKLFF. This chain links TRBV5-1 with TRBJ1-4, with 7 bases matching TRBD1. Looked up from germline, CDR1 is SGHRS and CDR2 is YFSETQ. The ends lost 0 bases at V and 6 bases at J; junction bases unmatched: 5. The CDR3 length is 15 residues.